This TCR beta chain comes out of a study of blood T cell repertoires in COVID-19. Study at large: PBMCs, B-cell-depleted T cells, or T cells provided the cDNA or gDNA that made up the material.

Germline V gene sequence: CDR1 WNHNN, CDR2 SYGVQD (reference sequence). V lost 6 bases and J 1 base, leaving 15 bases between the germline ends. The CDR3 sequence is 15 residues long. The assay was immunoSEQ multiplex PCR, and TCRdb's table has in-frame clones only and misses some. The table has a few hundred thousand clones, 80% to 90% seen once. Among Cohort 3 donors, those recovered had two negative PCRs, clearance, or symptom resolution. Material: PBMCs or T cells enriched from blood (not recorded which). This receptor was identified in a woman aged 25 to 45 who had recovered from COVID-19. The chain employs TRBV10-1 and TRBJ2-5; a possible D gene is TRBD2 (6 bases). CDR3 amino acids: CASSRYRGTQETQYF. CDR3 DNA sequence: TGCGCCAGCAGCCGATACCGGGGGACCCAAGAGACCCAGTACTTC.